Sequencing of this T cell receptor beta chain was carried out in a study of blood T cell repertoires in COVID-19 (dated by TCRdb to the early 2020s). Background on the whole study: Samples from collaborators originated in the United States, Italy and Spain and spanned both the acute and convalescent phases of COVID-19. The prospective study material was composed of cDNA or gDNA derived from T cells, B-cell-depleted T cells, or PBMCs. The samples were drawn from the first 160 participants of the ongoing ImmuneRACE study and from some 1,300 subjects provided by 6 global collaborators. The dataset comprised deeply sampled blood TCRbeta repertoires from subjects exposed to, actively infected with, or recovered from COVID-19. A de-identified subject ID, COVID-19 status, age in years and sex were almost always included in the sample metadata. The repertoires were made available in a free public database intended to serve as a resource for research on the immune response to SARS-CoV-2. Where HLA class I and class II types were available, the types were taken from metadata supplied by the sample provider, not from assay-based typing. Study-level results and caveats: The amount of clinical and demographic metadata varied by source and participant and was provided uncurated.

Details on this clone: Its target antigen remains unknown. Per-base quality was not reported, and no clone a single base away is much larger than it.

Collaborating institutions collected whole blood in K2EDTA tubes following their own protocols. For TCRbeta analysis, collaborator samples were shipped as frozen whole blood, as isolated PBMCs, or as DNA extracted from either sample type. V is shortened by 0 bases, J by 6 bases, and the region joining them spans 14 bases. CDR1 and CDR2 (SGHVS, FQNEAQ) derive from the germline V gene. From the cysteine up to the phenylalanine, the CDR3 has a length of 16 residues. Only CDR3 DNA is held: 48 bases, read in frame from base 1. TCRbeta CDR3 regions were amplified from genomic DNA using the immunoSEQ Assay, a bias-controlled multiplex PCR. As for the authors' bioinformatics: The number of nucleated cells in each sample was estimated by amplification of reference gene primers within the assay. Sequence reads were collapsed and filtered to measure the absolute abundance of every unique TCRbeta CDR3 rearrangement. For each sample, productive Simpson clonality was calculated as the square root of Simpson's diversity index over productive rearrangements. Entries here come from immuneACCESS through TCRdb and include only in-frame sequences with V and J called. Some clones fail to appear in such tables; in the studies checked, an unresolved V gene covers under half of the shortfall, and the cause of the remainder is unknown. V and J calls and clone size follow that table, whereas D and trimming were derived from the DNA. In all, the sample holds around 300,000 clones, and around 89% of those were seen once. The ten largest make up about 4% of the sample.

The chain joins TRBV7-8 to TRBJ2-2, with no confident D gene call. The source of this sequence is a woman aged 40 to 50 with acute or convalescent COVID-19. Source material: peripheral blood. The sequenced DNA is TGTGCCAGCAGCTTAGCCGGAGCAACTTACTCCGGGGAGCTGTTTTTT. Translated, this is CASSLAGATYSGELFF.